This TCR beta chain emerged from a study of Graves' ophthalmopathy and Graves' hyperthyroidism. Amplified TCR beta CDR3 regions were obtained using RNA transcripts as template. Second-round multiplex PCR came after a first-round RT-PCR that employed HTBI primers. TCRdb redid the calling of the multiplex PCR reads with MiXCR, one entry per CDR3 protein. The sample has 900,000 to 1,200,000 distinct CDR3 sequences, approximately 35% seen once. This clonotype was recorded a few times. CDR3 length: 13 residues. V lost 3 bases and J lost 0, with 6 bases in between. CDR1 and CDR2 from the germline V gene are LNHDA and SQIVND (reference sequence).

The specimen was peripheral blood or thyroid tissue (not recorded which). The chain uses TRBV19 and TRBJ2-7; unclear D gene. The origin of this receptor is an adult man with Graves' hyperthyroidism. CDR3 region: CASSIVFSYEQYF. CDR3 coding DNA: TGTGCCAGTAGTATTGTATTCTCCTACGAGCAGTACTTC. The entire variable domain, with the rest obtained from reference TRBV19 and TRBJ2-7, is as follows: DGGITQSPKYLFRKEGQNVTLSCEQNLNHDAMYWYRQDPGQGLRLIYYSQIVNDFQKGDIAEGYSVSREKKESFPLTVTSAQKNPTAFYLCASSIVFSYEQYFGPGTRLTVT.